This T cell receptor beta chain comes out of a study of blood T cell repertoires in COVID-19. Across the study: From T cells, B-cell-depleted T cells, or PBMCs came the material, which was cDNA or gDNA.

Germline V gene data show CDR1 as SGHTA and CDR2 as FQGNSA. This CDR3 is built from 15 residues. J was trimmed by 7 bases and V by 1 base; bases with no gene match: 6. Participant-reported clinical history was the basis for cohort assignment. The authors' processing: Amplified reference gene primers provided the basis for estimating nucleated cell counts. Clones were read by immunoSEQ multiplex PCR, and TCRdb kept only the in-frame ones, dropping some. The DNA was the basis for D and trimming; V, J and clone size are from that table. The sample yields about 190,000 clones, roughly 83% seen once. The sample comprised PBMCs or T cells enriched from blood (not recorded which). This receptor was identified in a woman aged 25 to 39 who had recovered from COVID-19. V gene TRBV7-2 combines with J gene TRBJ1-2; 10 positions match TRBD1. CDR3 DNA: TGTGCCAGCAGCTTAGAACGGGGACAGGGGTTTGGCTACACCTTC. Amino acids: CASSLERGQGFGYTF. Combining the CDR3 with reference TRBV7-2 and TRBJ1-2 gives the whole variable domain GAGVSQSPSNKVTEKGKDVELRCDPISGHTALYWYRQSLGQGLEFLIYFQGNSAPDKSGLPSDRFSAERTGGSVSTLTIQRTQQEDSAVYLCASSLERGQGFGYTFGSGTRLTVV.